The 20 T cell receptor beta chains listed next were all sequenced from one sample in a study of blood T cell repertoires in COVID-19. Assay: immunoSEQ multiplex PCR; the TCRdb copy retains only in-frame clones and omits some. The table includes about 170,000 clones, approximately 90% detected once. The sample consisted of peripheral blood. The receptors originated from a man aged 18 to 30 with COVID-19, enrolled during active disease.

The chain joins TRBV28 to TRBJ2-7; no reliable D call. Trimming left V 5 bases short and J 5 bases short, with 4 bases between. Germline CDR1 reads MDHEN; CDR2 reads SYDVKM. This CDR3 spans 10 amino acids. The CDR3, as DNA: TGTGCCAGCAGTGCTAACGAGCAGTACTTC. This translates into CASSANEQYF.

The chain uses TRBV3-1 (or the pseudogene TRBV3-2) and TRBJ2-1, with 10 bases fitting TRBD2. This CDR3 comprises 17 residues. The V gene's germline CDR1 is LGHDT and CDR2 YNNKEL (reference sequence). J lost 6 bases, V lost 1 base, and 9 bases had no gene match. CDR3 sequence reads: CASSQVYRLAGLNEQFF. CDR3 in DNA: TGTGCCAGCAGCCAAGTATACCGACTAGCGGGCCTCAATGAGCAGTTCTTC.

V is TRBV2 and J is TRBJ1-2; a possible D gene is TRBD1 (5 bases). Germline assignment: CDR1 SNHLY and CDR2 FYNNEI. CDR3 length equals 14 residues. The V end was cut by 6 bases, the J end by 5 bases, with 16 bases between. The CDR3 here is CASRPGPGGYGYTF. The CDR3 DNA sequence: TGTGCCAGCAGACCGGGACCCGGGGGGTATGGCTACACCTTC.

This clone appeared a single time. The V gene is TRBV6-6, the J gene TRBJ2-5, with D possibly being TRBD2 (5 bases). Trimming left V 7 bases short and J 5 bases short, with 20 bases between. This CDR3 has 15 amino acids. From germline, CDR1 is MNHNY and CDR2 SVGAGI (reference sequence). CDR3 sequence: CASTPIRGEGETQYF. The CDR3 DNA follows: TGTGCCAGCACCCCAATCCGGGGAGAAGGGGAGACCCAGTACTTC.

The chain is built from TRBV9 and TRBJ1-1, with a possible D match to TRBD1 (5 bases). Germline CDR1 and CDR2: SGDLS and YYNGEE. The CDR3 runs to 12 residues. V lost 4 bases and J 10 bases, leaving 14 bases between the germline ends. The CDR3 sequence is CASSPGRGGAFF. CDR3 DNA: TGTGCCAGCAGCCCAGGAAGGGGTGGAGCTTTCTTT.

This chain joins TRBV4-3 and TRBJ2-3, with D uncertain. Germline V gives CDR1 LGHNA, CDR2 YSLEER. Trimming pared 3 bases from V and 4 bases from J, leaving 20 bases between. There are 17 residues in the CDR3. The CDR3 is CASSHPPRPSLSDTQYF. The CDR3 nucleotides read TGCGCCAGCAGCCATCCCCCTAGGCCTAGTCTCTCAGATACGCAGTATTTT.

About this clone itself: One junction end disagrees with the germline gene, perhaps due to a read error. The chain carries TRBV4-3 and TRBJ2-5; tentative D call: TRBD1 (5 bases). The CDR3 has 9 amino acids. Per germline, CDR1 LGHNA and CDR2 YSLEER. Here the CDR3 DNA reads TGCGCCAGCAGCCAAGACAGGGACTTC. The encoded protein is CASSQDRDF.

This chain connects TRBV30 to TRBJ2-1; D may be TRBD2 (7 bases). The germline V gene encodes CDR1 GTSNPN and CDR2 SVGIG (reference sequence). This CDR3 contains 16 residues. V was clipped by 5 bases and J by 0 bases, with 17 bases between them. CDR3 amino acids: CAWVNGGASSYNEQFF. In DNA, the CDR3 is TGTGCCTGGGTGAATGGGGGGGCTTCCTCCTACAATGAGCAGTTCTTC.

The rearrangement uses TRBV19 and TRBJ2-1; 8 positions agree with TRBD2. Looked up from germline, CDR1 is LNHDA and CDR2 is SQIVND (reference sequence). Losses at the gene ends were 4 bases for V and 10 bases for J; bases not matched to a gene: 18. This CDR3 is built from 17 residues. In DNA form, the CDR3 reads TGTGCCAGTAGTAGAACCTCTGGGACTAGTAGCCAAAAGGAGCAGTTCTTC. This sequence encodes CASSRTSGTSSQKEQFF.

The V gene is TRBV7-9, the J gene TRBJ2-7; 10 bases line up with TRBD2. Germline values: CDR1 SEHNR, CDR2 FQNEAQ (reference sequence). The CDR3 contains 16 residues. V lost 4 bases to trimming and J lost 2 bases; unmatched junction nucleotides: 8. CDR3 amino acids: CASSSPAGTSAYEQYF. The CDR3 DNA sequence: TGTGCCAGCAGCTCACCCGCGGGGACTAGCGCCTACGAGCAGTACTTC.

The J gene is TRBJ1-5, the V gene TRBV5-6, with TRBD1 as a possible D gene (6 bases). The CDR3 consists of 15 residues. The germline V gene has CDR1 SGHDT and CDR2 YYEEEE. The V gene lost 7 bases and the J gene lost 0 bases, with 14 bases spanning the gap. CDR3 nucleotide sequence: TGTGCCAGCGGAAATCAGGGGCATAGCAATCAGCCCCAGCATTTT. Encoded protein: CASGNQGHSNQPQHF.

V gene TRBV23-1 combines with J gene TRBJ2-1; D may be TRBD1 (5 bases). TRBV23-1 falls under the ORF class, with uncertain function. The V end lost 2 bases, the J end lost 8 bases, and 22 bases lay between the germline ends. The CDR3 extends over 17 amino acids. CDR3 nucleotides: TGCGCCAGCAGTCAACAGGCCTACGGACACAGCTTCGATGAGCAGTTCTTC. The encoded protein is CASSQQAYGHSFDEQFF.

The chain uses TRBV12-3 or TRBV12-4 and TRBJ1-2, with 9 bases aligning to TRBD1. J gave up 8 bases and V 8 bases, and 9 bases lay outside the gene matches. This CDR3 has 13 residues. This CDR3 is CASGRQGEGGYTF. The DNA for the CDR3 is TGTGCCAGCGGTCGACAGGGGGAGGGCGGCTACACCTTC.

The V and J genes are TRBV2 and TRBJ2-7; 7 bases line up with TRBD1. CDR1 SNHLY and CDR2 FYNNEI come from the germline V gene. This CDR3 has 15 amino acids. Trimming cost V 4 bases and J 6 bases; bases outside gene matches: 12. CDR3 amino acids: CASSVGQVQRSEQYF. DNA for the CDR3: TGTGCCAGCAGTGTAGGACAGGTTCAGAGGTCCGAGCAGTACTTC. Complete variable domain (other parts from reference TRBV2 and TRBJ2-7): EPEVTQTPSHQVTQMGQEVILRCVPISNHLYFYWYRQILGQKVEFLVSFYNNEISEKSEIFDDQFSVERPDGSNFTLKIRSTKLEDSAMYFCASSVGQVQRSEQYFGPGTRLTVT.

The rearrangement joins TRBV5-8 to TRBJ2-1; 8 bases line up with TRBD1. Germline V CDR1 and CDR2: SGHTS, YDEGEE. The CDR3 sequence is 17 residues long. Germline trimming cut 0 bases from V and 7 bases from J; bases unmatched to any gene: 12. CDR3 nucleotide sequence: TGTGCCAGCAGCTTGGCAAACTCAGGGGGCAGCTTGAATGAGCAGTTCTTC. Encoded protein: CASSLANSGGSLNEQFF.

The V call is TRBV7-9, the J call TRBJ1-2; D remains unclear. CDR1 is SEHNR, CDR2 FQNEAQ, per germline (reference sequence). The CDR3 spans 14 residues. Between the trimmed V and J ends, which lost 4 bases and 3 bases, there was a span of 12 bases. The CDR3 DNA reads as TGTGCCAGCAGCTCCCCTTACACCCACTATGGCTACACCTTC. The encoded protein is CASSSPYTHYGYTF.

The chain combines TRBV11-2 with TRBJ2-1, with D possibly matching TRBD1 (5 bases). Germline-derived CDR1 and CDR2 are SGHAT and FQNNGV. CDR3 length: 14 amino acids. The ends were cut back, 2 bases at V and 8 bases at J, with 13 bases in the middle. CDR3 coding DNA: TGTGCCAGCAGCTTAAATCCAGGGCCGCATGAGCAGTTCTTC. Translated, it gives CASSLNPGPHEQFF.

This clone came up a few times. The chain carries TRBV11-2 and TRBJ2-2; weak D call: TRBD1 (6 bases). CDR1 SGHAT and CDR2 FQNNGV come from the germline V gene. The V end lost 4 bases, the J end lost 4 bases, and 22 bases lay between the germline ends. CDR3 length: 18 residues. The CDR3 loop reads CASSSLSTTGSPTGELFF. CDR3 bases: TGTGCCAGCAGCTCACTTAGCACGACAGGATCCCCCACCGGGGAGCTGTTTTTT.

The chain links TRBV15 to TRBJ2-7; TRBD2 might be the D (5 bases). CDR3 size: 15 residues. V lost 0 bases to trimming and J lost 3 bases, with 12 bases between them. The germline CDR1 and CDR2 sequences are LNHNV and YYDKDF (reference sequence). CDR3 sequence: CATSRERERSYEQYF. The DNA for the CDR3 is TGTGCCACCAGCAGAGAGAGGGAGCGGAGCTACGAGCAGTACTTC.

The chain couples TRBV11-1 to TRBJ2-7; 7 positions match TRBD2. The CDR3 totals 12 residues. Germline-derived CDR1 and CDR2 are SGHAT and FQDESV (reference sequence). Losses at the gene ends were 7 bases for V and 4 bases for J; bases not matched to a gene: 4. The CDR3 loop reads CASTAGEYEQYF. CDR3 in DNA: TGTGCCAGCACGGCGGGAGAGTACGAGCAGTACTTC.